This T cell receptor (beta chain) is from a study of OX40 agonist ivuxolimab in advanced cancers. Study observations and caveats: More expanded clones were found, on average, in CD8+ than in CD4+ T cells. Expanded peripheral T cells had an undetermined antigen specificity.

As to this clone: What it binds is unknown.

Germline CDR1 LGHNA, CDR2 YSLEER. The CDR3 is made up of 15 amino acids. Trimming removed 0 bases from V and 3 bases from J, with 9 bases in between. This table comes from immunoSEQ multiplex PCR, and its TCRdb copy is limited to in-frame clones, with some not included. This table has approximately 77,000 clones, about 89% appearing once. This receptor was taken from an adult with an advanced solid tumor such as melanoma, head and neck, liver or kidney cancer. Sequences were derived from CD4+ or CD8+ T cells sorted from blood, sampled in a trial of the OX40 agonist ivuxolimab. This rearrangement joins TRBV4-3 to TRBJ2-1, with D possibly matching TRBD2 (5 bases). Here the CDR3 reads CASSQEEARYNEQFF. Written as DNA, the CDR3 is TGCGCCAGCAGCCAAGAGGAGGCCCGCTACAATGAGCAGTTCTTC.